This T cell receptor (beta chain) was found in a study of cytomegalovirus exposure and HLA in healthy donors. Trimming stripped 8 bases from V and 2 bases from J, with 13 bases between. CDR1 and CDR2 from the germline V gene are SEHNR and FQNEAQ (reference sequence). CDR3 length: 14 amino acids. PCR amplification relied on 60 Vbeta primers (plus 13 Jbeta primers). Repertoires were generated with immunoSEQ multiplex PCR, while TCRdb's copy carries only in-frame clones and drops some. This sample has around 54,000 clones, with roughly 84% found just once. The receptor comes from a woman aged 18-30 years in good health and CMV-seronegative. The specimen was PBMCs. The chain combines TRBV7-9 with TRBJ1-5; a possible D gene is TRBD1 (6 bases). CDR3 sequence: CASGGPGGNQPQHF. The CDR3, as DNA: TGTGCCAGCGGCGGGCCAGGGGGCAATCAGCCCCAGCATTTT.